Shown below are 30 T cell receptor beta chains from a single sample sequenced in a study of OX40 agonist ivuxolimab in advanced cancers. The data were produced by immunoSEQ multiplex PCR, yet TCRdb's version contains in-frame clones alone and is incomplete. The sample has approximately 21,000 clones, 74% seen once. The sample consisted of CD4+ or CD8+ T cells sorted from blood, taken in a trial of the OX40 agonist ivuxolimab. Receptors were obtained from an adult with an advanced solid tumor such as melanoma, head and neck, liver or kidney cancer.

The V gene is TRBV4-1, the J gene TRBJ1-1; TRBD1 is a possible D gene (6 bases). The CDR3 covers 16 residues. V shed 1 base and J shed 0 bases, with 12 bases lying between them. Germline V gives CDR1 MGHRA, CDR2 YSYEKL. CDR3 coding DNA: TGCGCCAGCAGCCAAGGGGGCAGGGGAATGAACACTGAAGCTTTCTTT. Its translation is CASSQGGRGMNTEAFF.

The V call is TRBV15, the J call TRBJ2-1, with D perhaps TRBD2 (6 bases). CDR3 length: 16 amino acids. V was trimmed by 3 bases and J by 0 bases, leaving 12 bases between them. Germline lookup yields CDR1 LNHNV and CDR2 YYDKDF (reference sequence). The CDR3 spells CATSRGRESSYNEQFF. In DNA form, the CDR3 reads TGTGCCACCAGCAGGGGACGGGAGAGCTCCTACAATGAGCAGTTCTTC.

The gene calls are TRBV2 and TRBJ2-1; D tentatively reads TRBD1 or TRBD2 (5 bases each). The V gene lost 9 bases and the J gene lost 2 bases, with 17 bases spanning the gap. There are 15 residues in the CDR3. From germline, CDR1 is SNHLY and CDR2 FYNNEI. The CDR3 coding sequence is TGTGCCAGGGGGCCTGGGGACGGAGCCTACAATGAGCAGTTCTTC. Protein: CARGPGDGAYNEQFF.

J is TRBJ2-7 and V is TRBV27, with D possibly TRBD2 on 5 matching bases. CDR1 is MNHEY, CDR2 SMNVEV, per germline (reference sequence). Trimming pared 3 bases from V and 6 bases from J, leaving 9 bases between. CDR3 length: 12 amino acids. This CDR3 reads CASSLSGSEQYF. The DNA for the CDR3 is TGTGCCAGCAGTTTGTCGGGATCCGAGCAGTACTTC.

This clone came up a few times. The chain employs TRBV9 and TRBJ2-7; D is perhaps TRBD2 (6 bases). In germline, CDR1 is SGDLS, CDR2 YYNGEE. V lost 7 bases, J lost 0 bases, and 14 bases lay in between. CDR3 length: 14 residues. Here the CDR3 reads CASATTGASYEQYF. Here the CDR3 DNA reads TGTGCCAGCGCCACCACGGGAGCCTCCTACGAGCAGTACTTC.

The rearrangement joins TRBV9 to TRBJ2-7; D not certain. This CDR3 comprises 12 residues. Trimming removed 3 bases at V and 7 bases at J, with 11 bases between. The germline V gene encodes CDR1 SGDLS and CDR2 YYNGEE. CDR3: CASSATLGEQYF. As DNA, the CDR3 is TGTGCCAGCAGCGCCACCCTAGGTGAGCAGTACTTC. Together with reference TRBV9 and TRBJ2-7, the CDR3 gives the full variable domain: DSGVTQTPKHLITATGQRVTLRCSPRSGDLSVYWYQQSLDQGLQFLIQYYNGEERAKGNILERFSAQQFPDLHSELNLSSLELGDSALYFCASSATLGEQYFGPGTRLTVT.

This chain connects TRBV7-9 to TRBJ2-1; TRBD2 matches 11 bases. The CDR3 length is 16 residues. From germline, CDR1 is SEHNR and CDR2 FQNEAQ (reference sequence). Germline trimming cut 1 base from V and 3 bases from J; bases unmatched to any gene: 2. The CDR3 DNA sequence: TGTGCCAGCAGCTTAGGGGGGACTAGCGGCTACAATGAGCAGTTCTTC. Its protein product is CASSLGGTSGYNEQFF.

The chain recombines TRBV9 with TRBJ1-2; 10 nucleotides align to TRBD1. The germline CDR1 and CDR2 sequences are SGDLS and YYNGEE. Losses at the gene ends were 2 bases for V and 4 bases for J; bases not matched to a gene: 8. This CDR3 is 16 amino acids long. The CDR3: CASSVPGTGVAYGYTF. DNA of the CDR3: TGTGCCAGCAGCGTCCCCGGGACAGGGGTAGCCTATGGCTACACCTTC.

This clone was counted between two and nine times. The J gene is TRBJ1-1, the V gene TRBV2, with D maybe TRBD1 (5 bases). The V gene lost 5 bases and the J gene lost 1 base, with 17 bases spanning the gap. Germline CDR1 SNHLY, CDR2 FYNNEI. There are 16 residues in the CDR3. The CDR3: CASSPRQTAWNTEAFF. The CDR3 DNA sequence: TGTGCCAGCAGTCCTCGACAGACGGCATGGAACACTGAAGCTTTCTTT.

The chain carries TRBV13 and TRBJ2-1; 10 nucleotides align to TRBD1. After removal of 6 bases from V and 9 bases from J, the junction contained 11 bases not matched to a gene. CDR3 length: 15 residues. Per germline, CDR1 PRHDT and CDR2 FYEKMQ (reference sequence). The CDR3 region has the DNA TGTGCCAGCAGGGGGACAGGGGAGGGTCGGGGTGAGCAGTTCTTC. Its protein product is CASRGTGEGRGEQFF.

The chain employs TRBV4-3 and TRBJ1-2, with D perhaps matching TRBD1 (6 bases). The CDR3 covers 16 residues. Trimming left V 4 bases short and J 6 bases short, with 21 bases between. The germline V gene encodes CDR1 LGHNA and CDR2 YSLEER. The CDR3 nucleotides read TGCGCCAGCAGCCTCGCAGAGGGGGGCGCGGCAGATGGCTACACCTTC. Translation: CASSLAEGGAADGYTF.

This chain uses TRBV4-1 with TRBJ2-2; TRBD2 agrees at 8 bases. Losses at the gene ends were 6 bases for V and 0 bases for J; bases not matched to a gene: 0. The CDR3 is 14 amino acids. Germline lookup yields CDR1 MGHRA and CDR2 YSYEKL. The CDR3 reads CASRLAANTGELFF. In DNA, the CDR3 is TGCGCCAGCAGACTAGCGGCGAACACCGGGGAGCTGTTTTTT.

CDR3 nucleotide sequence: TGCGCCAGCAGCTTGGGTGGGGCCGCCTACGAGCAGTACTTC. Translated, it gives CASSLGGAAYEQYF. J is TRBJ2-7 and V is TRBV5-1, with D tentatively TRBD1 (5 bases). The CDR3 totals 14 residues. Germline lookup yields CDR1 SGHRS and CDR2 YFSETQ. V lost 0 bases, J lost 2 bases, and 9 bases lay in between.

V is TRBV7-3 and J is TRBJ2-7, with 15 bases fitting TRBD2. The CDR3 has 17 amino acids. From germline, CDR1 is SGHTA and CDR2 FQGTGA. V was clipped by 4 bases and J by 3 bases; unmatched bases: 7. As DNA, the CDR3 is TGTGCCAGCAGCTATTGGACTAGCGGGAGGGCCTTCTACGAGCAGTACTTC. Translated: CASSYWTSGRAFYEQYF.

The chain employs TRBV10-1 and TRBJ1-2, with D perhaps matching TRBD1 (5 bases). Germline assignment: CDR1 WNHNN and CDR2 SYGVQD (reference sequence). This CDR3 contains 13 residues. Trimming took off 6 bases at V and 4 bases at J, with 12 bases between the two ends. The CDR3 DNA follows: TGCGCCAGCAGACCCAGGGATCCCTATGGCTACACCTTC. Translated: CASRPRDPYGYTF.

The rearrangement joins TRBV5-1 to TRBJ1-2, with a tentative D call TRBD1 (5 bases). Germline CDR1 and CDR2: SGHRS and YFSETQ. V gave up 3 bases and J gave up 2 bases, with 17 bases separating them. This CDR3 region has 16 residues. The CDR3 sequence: CASSSPVQDTNYGYTF. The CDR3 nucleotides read TGCGCCAGCAGCTCACCGGTACAGGATACAAACTATGGCTACACCTTC.

CDR3 protein: CASPKPGVRSYNEQFF. Here the CDR3 DNA reads TGTGCCAGCCCCAAGCCCGGGGTGAGGTCGTACAATGAGCAGTTCTTC. The rearrangement links TRBV2 to TRBJ2-1, with a possible D match to TRBD2 (5 bases). V lost 8 bases and J lost 4, with 21 bases in between. Germline-derived CDR1 and CDR2 are SNHLY and FYNNEI. The CDR3 contains 16 residues. Based on the CDR3 plus reference TRBV2 and TRBJ2-1, the full variable domain is EPEVTQTPSHQVTQMGQEVILRCVPISNHLYFYWYRQILGQKVEFLVSFYNNEISEKSEIFDDQFSVERPDGSNFTLKIRSTKLEDSAMYFCASPKPGVRSYNEQFFGPGTRLTVL.

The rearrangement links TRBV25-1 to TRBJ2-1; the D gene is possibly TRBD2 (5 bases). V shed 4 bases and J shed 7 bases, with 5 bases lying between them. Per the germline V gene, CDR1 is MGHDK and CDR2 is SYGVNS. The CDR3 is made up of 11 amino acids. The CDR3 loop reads CASSAGNEQFF. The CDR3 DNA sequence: TGTGCCAGCAGTGCGGGGAATGAGCAGTTCTTC.

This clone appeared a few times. CDR3 nucleotide sequence: TGTGCCAGCAGTTCGTCACAGGGGAACACTGAAGCTTTCTTT. Its protein is CASSSSQGNTEAFF. The chain recombines TRBV28 with TRBJ1-1; the D gene is possibly TRBD1 (6 bases). CDR1 MDHEN and CDR2 SYDVKM come from the germline V gene. Trimming removed 4 bases at V and 1 base at J, with 10 bases between. The CDR3 length is 14 residues.

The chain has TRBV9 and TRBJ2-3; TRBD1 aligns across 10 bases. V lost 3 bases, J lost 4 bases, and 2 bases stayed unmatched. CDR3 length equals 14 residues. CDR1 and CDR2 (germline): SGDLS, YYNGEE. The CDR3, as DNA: TGTGCCAGCAGCGCGGGACAGGGGCCAGATACGCAGTATTTT. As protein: CASSAGQGPDTQYF.

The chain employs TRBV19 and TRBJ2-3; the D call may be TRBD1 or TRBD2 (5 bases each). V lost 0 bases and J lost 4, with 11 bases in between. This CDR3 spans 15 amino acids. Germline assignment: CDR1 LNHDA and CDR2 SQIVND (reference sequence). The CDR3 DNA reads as TGTGCCAGTAGTATAGACGAGGGGTCATCAGATACGCAGTATTTT. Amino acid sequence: CASSIDEGSSDTQYF. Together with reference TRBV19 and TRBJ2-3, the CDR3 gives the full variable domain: DGGITQSPKYLFRKEGQNVTLSCEQNLNHDAMYWYRQDPGQGLRLIYYSQIVNDFQKGDIAEGYSVSREKKESFPLTVTSAQKNPTAFYLCASSIDEGSSDTQYFGPGTRLTVL.

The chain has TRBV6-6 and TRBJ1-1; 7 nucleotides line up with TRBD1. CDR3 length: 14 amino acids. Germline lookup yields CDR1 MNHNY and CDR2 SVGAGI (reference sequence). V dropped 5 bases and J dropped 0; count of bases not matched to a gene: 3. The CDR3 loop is CASSRTGMNTEAFF. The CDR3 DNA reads TGTGCCAGCAGTAGGACAGGTATGAACACTGAAGCTTTCTTT.

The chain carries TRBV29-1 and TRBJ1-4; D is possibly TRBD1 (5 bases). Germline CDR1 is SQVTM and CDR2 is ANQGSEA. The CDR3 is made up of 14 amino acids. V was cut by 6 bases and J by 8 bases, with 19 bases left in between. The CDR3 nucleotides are TGCAGCGTCAGGGCCCTGGAGTCGGTAGAAAAACTGTTTTTT. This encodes CSVRALESVEKLFF.

The DNA of the CDR3 is TGTGCCAGCAGAGGGGACAGGGGTTACAATGAGCAGTTCTTC. It codes for CASRGDRGYNEQFF. The V gene is TRBV2, the J gene TRBJ2-1; 10 nucleotides agree with TRBD1. J lost 4 bases, V lost 6 bases, and 3 bases had no gene match. Germline V gene sequence: CDR1 SNHLY, CDR2 FYNNEI. The CDR3 runs to 14 residues. The full variable domain, in which reference TRBV2 and TRBJ2-1 provide the parts outside the CDR3, is EPEVTQTPSHQVTQMGQEVILRCVPISNHLYFYWYRQILGQKVEFLVSFYNNEISEKSEIFDDQFSVERPDGSNFTLKIRSTKLEDSAMYFCASRGDRGYNEQFFGPGTRLTVL.

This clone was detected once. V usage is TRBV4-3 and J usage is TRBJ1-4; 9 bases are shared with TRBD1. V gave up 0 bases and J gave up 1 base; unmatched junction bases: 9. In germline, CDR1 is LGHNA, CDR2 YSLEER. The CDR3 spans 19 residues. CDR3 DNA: TGCGCCAGCAGCCAAGAACTCGGGACAGGGACTTTAACTAATGAAAAACTGTTTTTT. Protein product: CASSQELGTGTLTNEKLFF.

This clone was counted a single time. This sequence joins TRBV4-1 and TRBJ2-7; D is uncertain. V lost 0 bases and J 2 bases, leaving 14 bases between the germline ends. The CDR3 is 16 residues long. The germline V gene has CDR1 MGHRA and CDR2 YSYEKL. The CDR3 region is CASSQDGRSPPYEQYF. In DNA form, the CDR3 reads TGCGCCAGCAGCCAAGATGGCAGGAGCCCACCCTACGAGCAGTACTTC.

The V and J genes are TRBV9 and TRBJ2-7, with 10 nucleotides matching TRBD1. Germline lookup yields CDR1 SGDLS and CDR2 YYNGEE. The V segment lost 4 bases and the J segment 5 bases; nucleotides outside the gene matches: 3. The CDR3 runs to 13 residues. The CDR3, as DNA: TGTGCCAGCAGCCCGACAGGGGGCGACGAGCAGTACTTC. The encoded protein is CASSPTGGDEQYF.

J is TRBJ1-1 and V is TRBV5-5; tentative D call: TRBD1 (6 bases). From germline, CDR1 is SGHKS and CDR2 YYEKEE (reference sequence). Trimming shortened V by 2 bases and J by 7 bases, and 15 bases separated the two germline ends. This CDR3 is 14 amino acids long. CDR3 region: CASSFWQGTIEAFF. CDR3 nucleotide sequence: TGTGCCAGCAGCTTCTGGCAGGGGACGATTGAAGCTTTCTTT.

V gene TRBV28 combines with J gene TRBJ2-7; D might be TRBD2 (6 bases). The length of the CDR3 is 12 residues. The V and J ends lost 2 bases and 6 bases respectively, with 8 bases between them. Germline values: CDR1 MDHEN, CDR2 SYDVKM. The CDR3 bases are TGTGCCAGCAGTTTAGGGGGAGGCGAGCAGTACTTC. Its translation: CASSLGGGEQYF.

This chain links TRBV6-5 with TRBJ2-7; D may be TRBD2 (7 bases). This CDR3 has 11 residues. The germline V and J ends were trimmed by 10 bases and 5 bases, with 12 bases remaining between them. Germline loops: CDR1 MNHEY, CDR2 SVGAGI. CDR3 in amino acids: CATWGGHEQYF. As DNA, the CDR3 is TGTGCCACCTGGGGGGGCCACGAGCAGTACTTC.